This TCR beta chain was retrieved from a study of T cells in localized non-small cell lung cancer. Study outcomes and limitations: Of the top 100 tumor clones, median around 55 were in adjacent lung, some 30 among its top 100. Clonality of T cells reached its maximum in uninvolved adjacent lung, surpassing tumor. Among blood samples, higher T cell density accompanied longer overall survival.

The CDR3 length is 16 residues. Germline V gene data show CDR1 as LGHNT and CDR2 as FRNRAP. V shed 3 bases, J shed 7 bases, and the junction held 7 bases outside the gene matches. This clone was detected once. Its specificity is unknown. Profiled with immunoSEQ multiplex PCR; TCRdb holds only in-frame clones, not every one. The repertoire holds 20,000 to 30,000 clones, with 85% to 90% as singletons. This chain uses TRBV12-5 with TRBJ2-2; TRBD1 matches 11 bases. The sequence was obtained from a woman between 40 and 69 years old with stage I lung adenocarcinoma. The sample in question was peripheral blood, obtained before any cancer treatment. The CDR3 loop is CASGFEGQGVVGELFF. The CDR3 DNA follows: TGTGCTAGTGGTTTCGAGGGACAGGGGGTGGTCGGGGAGCTGTTTTTT.